These 15 T cell receptor beta chains were all obtained from the same sample, sequenced in a study of CD8 T cells in Susac syndrome. Random hexamers were used to reverse transcribe an amount of roughly 0.5 to 1 ug RNA. One entry per CDR3 protein, called by TCRdb with MiXCR from the immunoSEQ multiplex PCR reads. The sample carries around 190,000 distinct CDR3 sequences, 90% to 95% recorded once. Specimen: CD4+ T cells from PBMCs. All receptors come from a human donor in good health.

This chain connects TRBV12-3 or TRBV12-4 to TRBJ1-1; D not certain. The V end was cut by 5 bases, the J end by 1 base, with 14 bases between. CDR3 length: 15 amino acids. The CDR3 DNA follows: TGTGCCAGCAGTCCCGGGCTAGGTTGGAACACTGAAGCTTTCTTT. It is translated as CASSPGLGWNTEAFF.

The chain is built from TRBV9 and TRBJ2-5; tentatively, D is TRBD1 (5 bases). The CDR3 spans 15 residues. Germline assignment: CDR1 SGDLS and CDR2 YYNGEE. Trimming left V 0 bases short and J 4 bases short, with 13 bases between. The CDR3 nucleotides are TGTGCCAGCAGCGTAGGGCTTCAGGGTCCAGAGACCCAGTACTTC. Translated: CASSVGLQGPETQYF.

This chain links TRBV2 with TRBJ1-1, with D tentatively TRBD1 (5 bases). Germline values: CDR1 SNHLY, CDR2 FYNNEI. This CDR3 is 16 amino acids long. V was trimmed by 8 bases and J by 4 bases, leaving 23 bases between them. CDR3: CASASVGRGNSTEAFF. DNA for the CDR3: TGTGCCAGCGCCTCGGTGGGGCGAGGGAATAGCACTGAAGCTTTCTTT.

J is TRBJ1-1 and V is TRBV6-1; D unresolved. This CDR3 is built from 12 residues. Germline V gives CDR1 MNHNS, CDR2 SASEGT. V dropped 5 bases and J dropped 4 bases, with 8 bases sitting between them. CDR3 bases: TGTGCCAGCAGTCGGTTGGGCACTGAAGCTTTCTTT. Translating it yields CASSRLGTEAFF.

The rearrangement joins TRBV18 to TRBJ2-6; no reliable D call. V was shortened by 3 bases and J by 5 bases, with 8 bases between the two germline ends. The CDR3 has 14 residues. Germline V gene lookup returns CDR1 KGHSH and CDR2 LQKENI. For the CDR3, the DNA is TGTGCCAGCTCACCGCCACCCAGGGCCAACGTCCTGACTTTC. Amino acids: CASSPPPRANVLTF.

The V and J genes are TRBV11-2 and TRBJ2-7, with D perhaps matching TRBD1 (5 bases). Germline V gene lookup returns CDR1 SGHAT and CDR2 FQNNGV. The CDR3 covers 15 residues. The V and J ends lost 8 bases and 0 bases respectively, with 17 bases between them. The CDR3 sequence: CASWGPQGSSYEQYF. As DNA, the CDR3 is TGTGCCAGCTGGGGTCCCCAGGGTTCCTCCTACGAGCAGTACTTC.

The chain is built from TRBV19 and TRBJ2-3; D gene uncertain. The germline gives CDR1 LNHDA, CDR2 SQIVND (reference sequence). The V end was cut by 0 bases, the J end by 5 bases, with 3 bases between. The CDR3 extends over 12 amino acids. CDR3 sequence (DNA): TGTGCCAGTAGTATAGATGGAGATACGCAGTATTTT. It translates to CASSIDGDTQYF.

The rearrangement uses TRBV27 and TRBJ2-1; D is uncertain. Trimming removed 2 bases from V and 6 bases from J, with 8 bases in between. The CDR3 contains 13 residues. Germline-derived CDR1 and CDR2 are MNHEY and SMNVEV (reference sequence). The CDR3 bases are TGTGCCAGCAGTTTAATCGGGTCCAATGAGCAGTTCTTC. Its translation is CASSLIGSNEQFF.

This chain uses TRBV30 with TRBJ1-3, with D maybe TRBD1 (5 bases). CDR3 length equals 15 residues. The germline V gene has CDR1 GTSNPN and CDR2 SVGIG (reference sequence). V gave up 1 base and J gave up 4 bases, with 14 bases separating them. CDR3 DNA: TGTGCCTGGAGTGCTGTAGGGGTGGGAGGAAACACCATATATTTT. Translated: CAWSAVGVGGNTIYF.

The V and J genes are TRBV5-4 and TRBJ2-5; D possibly matches TRBD1 or TRBD2 (6 bases each). The germline CDR1 and CDR2 sequences are SGHNT and YYREEE (reference sequence). This CDR3 is built from 15 residues. The V and J ends lost 4 bases and 1 base respectively, with 14 bases between them. CDR3 in amino acids: CASSPQGGGQETQYF. The CDR3 DNA reads TGTGCCAGCAGCCCACAGGGAGGTGGCCAAGAGACCCAGTACTTC.

The genes are TRBV18 and TRBJ2-7, with D perhaps given as TRBD1 or TRBD2 (5 bases each). Germline CDR1 is KGHSH and CDR2 is LQKENI. This CDR3 comprises 14 residues. The V end lost 3 bases, the J end lost 6 bases, and 15 bases lay between the germline ends. DNA of the CDR3: TGTGCCAGCTCACCGGGCACCGTGGGACGCGAGCAGTACTTC. Residues: CASSPGTVGREQYF. Combining the CDR3 with reference TRBV18 and TRBJ2-7 gives the whole variable domain NAGVMQNPRHLVRRRGQEARLRCSPMKGHSHVYWYRQLPEEGLKFMVYLQKENIIDESGMPKERFSAEFPKEGPSILRIQQVVRGDSAAYFCASSPGTVGREQYFGPGTRLTVT.

CDR3 in DNA: TGTGCCAGCAGCTTAGGGGCATGGAATTCACCCCTCCACTTT. Protein sequence: CASSLGAWNSPLHF. The chain has TRBV7-9 and TRBJ1-6; D gene uncertain. V lost 1 base to trimming and J lost 7 bases, with 8 bases between them. The CDR3 loop spans 14 amino acids. From germline, CDR1 is SEHNR and CDR2 FQNEAQ (reference sequence).

This clonotype appeared a single time. This rearrangement joins TRBV6-5 to TRBJ1-5; D is undetermined. The CDR3 length is 14 residues. V lost 7 bases to trimming and J lost 2 bases, with 12 bases between them. Looked up from germline, CDR1 is MNHEY and CDR2 is SVGAGI. CDR3 sequence reads: CASTEGGGNQPQHF. In nucleotides, the CDR3 is TGTGCCAGCACAGAGGGTGGCGGCAATCAGCCCCAGCATTTT.

The gene calls are TRBV6-2 or TRBV6-3 and TRBJ2-3; D is perhaps TRBD2 (5 bases). Germline V gene lookup returns CDR1 MNHEY and CDR2 SVGEGT. This CDR3 is 15 amino acids long. Trimming shortened V by 5 bases and J by 0 bases, and 12 bases separated the two germline ends. The CDR3 coding sequence is TGTGCCAGCAGTCCCCTGTGGACTAGCACAGATACGCAGTATTTT. This sequence encodes CASSPLWTSTDTQYF.

The J gene is TRBJ1-5, the V gene TRBV11-2; D is unresolved. The CDR3 length is 13 residues. The germline CDR1 and CDR2 sequences are SGHAT and FQNNGV. The V end was cut by 2 bases, the J end by 5 bases, with 7 bases between. The CDR3 DNA follows: TGTGCCAGCAGCTTATCGAGGGATCAGCCCCAGCATTTT. Protein sequence: CASSLSRDQPQHF.